The T cell receptor (beta chain) under discussion was sequenced for a study of T cells in Graves' hyperthyroidism and ophthalmopathy. Germline CDR1 KGHDR, CDR2 SFDVKD. The CDR3 has 13 residues. Trimming removed 5 bases from V and 3 bases from J, with 7 bases in between. Regions amplified from RNA transcripts were the TCR beta CDR3 regions. A first-round RT-PCR of the TCR CDR3 used the HTBI primer set. TCRdb processed the multiplex PCR reads anew with MiXCR; each CDR3 protein has one entry. Here the sample spans 480,000 or so distinct CDR3 sequences, 46% being singletons. Researchers barred patients who had uncontrolled infection, other autoimmune disease, pregnancy or lactation. Clinicians diagnosed patients from clinical symptoms, serum thyroxine and TRAb, thyroid ultrasound and orbital computed tomography.

The specimen sequenced was peripheral blood or thyroid tissue (not recorded which). The V gene is TRBV24-1, the J gene TRBJ1-5; D gene unclear. This clonotype originated in an adult woman with Graves' disease, either hyperthyroidism or ophthalmopathy (not recorded which). As DNA, the CDR3 is TGTGCCACCAGTGCTAGCAACAATCAGCCCCAGCATTTT. This codes for CATSASNNQPQHF.